This TCR beta chain is drawn from a study of CD8 T cells in Susac syndrome. The CDR3 contains 13 residues. The germline V and J ends were trimmed by 3 bases and 2 bases, with 8 bases remaining between them. Germline V gene lookup returns CDR1 SGHRS and CDR2 YFSETQ. RNA in amounts of about 0.5 to 1 ug was reverse transcribed with random hexamers. TCR beta CDR3 was amplified by immunoSEQ multiplex PCR. This amplification extended across 54 Vbeta and 13 Jbeta segments. From the immunoSEQ multiplex PCR reads, TCRdb called clonotypes with MiXCR, one entry per CDR3 protein. The sample yields around 170,000 distinct CDR3 sequences, just under 95% seen once.

The receptor was derived from a human donor with Susac syndrome. This sequence joins TRBV5-1 and TRBJ1-1, with D unresolved. Input material: CD8+ T cells from PBMCs. CDR3 protein: CASSSQINTEAFF. DNA for the CDR3: TGCGCCAGCAGCTCACAGATTAACACTGAAGCTTTCTTT. Variable domain in full (rest from reference TRBV5-1 and TRBJ1-1): KAGVTQTPRYLIKTRGQQVTLSCSPISGHRSVSWYQQTPGQGLQFLFEYFSETQRNKGNFPGRFSGRQFSNSRSEMNVSTLELGDSALYLCASSSQINTEAFFGQGTRLTVV.